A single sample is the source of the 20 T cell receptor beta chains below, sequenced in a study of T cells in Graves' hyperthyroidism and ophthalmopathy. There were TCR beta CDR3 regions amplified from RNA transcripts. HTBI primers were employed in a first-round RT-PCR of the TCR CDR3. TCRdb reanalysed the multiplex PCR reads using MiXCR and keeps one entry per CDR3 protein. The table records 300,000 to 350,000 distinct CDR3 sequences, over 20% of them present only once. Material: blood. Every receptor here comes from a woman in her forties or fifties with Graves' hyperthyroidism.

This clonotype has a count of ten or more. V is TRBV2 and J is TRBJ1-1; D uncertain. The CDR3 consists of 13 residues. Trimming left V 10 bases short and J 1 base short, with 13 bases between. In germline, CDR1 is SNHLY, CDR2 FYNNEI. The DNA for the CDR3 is TGTGCCACCGTCAAGTTGGGGAACACTGAAGCTTTCTTT. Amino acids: CATVKLGNTEAFF. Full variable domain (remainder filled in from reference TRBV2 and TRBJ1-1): EPEVTQTPSHQVTQMGQEVILRCVPISNHLYFYWYRQILGQKVEFLVSFYNNEISEKSEIFDDQFSVERPDGSNFTLKIRSTKLEDSAMYFCATVKLGNTEAFFGQGTRLTVV.

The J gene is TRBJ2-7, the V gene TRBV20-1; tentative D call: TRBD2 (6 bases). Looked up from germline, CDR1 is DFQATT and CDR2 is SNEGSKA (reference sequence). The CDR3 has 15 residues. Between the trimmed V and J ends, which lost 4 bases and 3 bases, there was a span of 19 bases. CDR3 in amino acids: CSANSGSGLFYEQYF. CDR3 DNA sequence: TGCAGTGCTAATTCTGGTAGCGGACTATTCTACGAGCAGTACTTC.

The CDR3 reads CASSAMGADQPQHF. In DNA form, the CDR3 reads TGTGCCAGCAGTGCTATGGGGGCTGATCAGCCCCAGCATTTT. This chain links TRBV12-3 or TRBV12-4 with TRBJ1-5, with D possibly TRBD1 on 6 matching bases. The CDR3 length is 14 residues. The ends were cut back, 5 bases at V and 5 bases at J, with 13 bases in the middle.

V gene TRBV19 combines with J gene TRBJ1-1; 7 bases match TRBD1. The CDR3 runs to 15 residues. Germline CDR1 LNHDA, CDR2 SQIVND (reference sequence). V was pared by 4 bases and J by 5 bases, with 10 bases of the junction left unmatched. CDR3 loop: CASSKRGRTRTEAFF. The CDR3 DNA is TGTGCCAGTAGTAAAAGGGGGCGAACCAGGACTGAAGCTTTCTTT.

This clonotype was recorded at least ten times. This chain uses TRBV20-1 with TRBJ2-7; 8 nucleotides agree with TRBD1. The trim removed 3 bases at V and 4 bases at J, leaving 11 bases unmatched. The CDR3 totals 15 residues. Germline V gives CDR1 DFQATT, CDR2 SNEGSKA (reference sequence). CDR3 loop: CSARSAGTGLYEQYF. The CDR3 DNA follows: TGCAGTGCTAGGTCCGCCGGGACAGGCCTTTACGAGCAGTACTTC.

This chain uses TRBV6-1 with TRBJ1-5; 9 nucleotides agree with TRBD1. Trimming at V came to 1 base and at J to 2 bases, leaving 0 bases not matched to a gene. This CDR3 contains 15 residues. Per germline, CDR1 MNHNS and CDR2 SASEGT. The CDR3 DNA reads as TGTGCCAGCAGTGAAGGGACAGGGGGCAATCAGCCCCAGCATTTT. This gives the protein CASSEGTGGNQPQHF.

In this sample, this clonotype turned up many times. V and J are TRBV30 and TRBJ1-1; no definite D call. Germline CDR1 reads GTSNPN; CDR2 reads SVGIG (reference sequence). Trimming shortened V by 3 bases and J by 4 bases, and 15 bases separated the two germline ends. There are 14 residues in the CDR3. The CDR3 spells CAWSAPTRGTEAFF. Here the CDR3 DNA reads TGTGCCTGGAGCGCTCCAACTCGGGGCACTGAAGCTTTCTTT.

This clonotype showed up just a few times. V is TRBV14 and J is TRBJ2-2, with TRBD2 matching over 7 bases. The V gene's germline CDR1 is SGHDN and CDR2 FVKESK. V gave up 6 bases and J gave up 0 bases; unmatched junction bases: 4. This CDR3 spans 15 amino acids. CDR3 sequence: CASRVGLANTGELFF. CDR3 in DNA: TGTGCCAGCAGGGTCGGACTAGCGAACACCGGGGAGCTGTTTTTT.

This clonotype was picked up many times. In DNA form, the CDR3 reads TGTGCCAGCAGCTCTGGGGTAAAGCGAGATCAGCCCCAGCATTTT. It codes for CASSSGVKRDQPQHF. The J gene is TRBJ1-5, the V gene TRBV11-2; D unresolved. The CDR3 has 15 amino acids. The germline V and J ends were trimmed by 4 bases and 5 bases, with 15 bases remaining between them. The germline V gene has CDR1 SGHAT and CDR2 FQNNGV.

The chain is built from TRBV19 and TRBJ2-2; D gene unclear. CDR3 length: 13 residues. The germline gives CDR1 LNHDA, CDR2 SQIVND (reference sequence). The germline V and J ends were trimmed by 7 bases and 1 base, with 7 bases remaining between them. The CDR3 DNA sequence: TGTGCCAGTACAACGGAGAACACCGGGGAGCTGTTTTTT. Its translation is CASTTENTGELFF.

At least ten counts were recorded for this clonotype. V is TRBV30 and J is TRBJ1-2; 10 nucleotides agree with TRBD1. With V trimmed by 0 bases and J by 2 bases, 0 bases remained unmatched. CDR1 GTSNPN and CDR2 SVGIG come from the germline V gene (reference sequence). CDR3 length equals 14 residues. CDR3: CAWSVGQGNYGYTF. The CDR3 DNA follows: TGTGCCTGGAGTGTGGGACAGGGGAACTATGGCTACACCTTC.

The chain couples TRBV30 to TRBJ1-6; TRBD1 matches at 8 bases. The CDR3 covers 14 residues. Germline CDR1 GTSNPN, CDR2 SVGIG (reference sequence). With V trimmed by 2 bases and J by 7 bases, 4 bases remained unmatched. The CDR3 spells CAWSTGQGNSPLHF. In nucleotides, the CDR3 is TGTGCCTGGAGTACTGGACAGGGCAATTCACCCCTCCACTTT. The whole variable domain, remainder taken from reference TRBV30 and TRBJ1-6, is SQTIHQWPATLVQPVGSPLSLECTVEGTSNPNLYWYRQAAGRGLQLLFYSVGIGQISSEVPQNLSASRPQDRQFILSSKKLLLSDSGFYLCAWSTGQGNSPLHFGNGTRLTVT.

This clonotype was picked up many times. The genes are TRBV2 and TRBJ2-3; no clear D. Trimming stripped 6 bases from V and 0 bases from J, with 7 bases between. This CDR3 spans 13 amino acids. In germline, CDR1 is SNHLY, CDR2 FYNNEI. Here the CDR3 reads CASREQSTDTQYF. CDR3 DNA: TGTGCCAGCAGGGAACAGAGCACAGATACGCAGTATTTT. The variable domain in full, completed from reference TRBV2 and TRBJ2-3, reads EPEVTQTPSHQVTQMGQEVILRCVPISNHLYFYWYRQILGQKVEFLVSFYNNEISEKSEIFDDQFSVERPDGSNFTLKIRSTKLEDSAMYFCASREQSTDTQYFGPGTRLTVL.

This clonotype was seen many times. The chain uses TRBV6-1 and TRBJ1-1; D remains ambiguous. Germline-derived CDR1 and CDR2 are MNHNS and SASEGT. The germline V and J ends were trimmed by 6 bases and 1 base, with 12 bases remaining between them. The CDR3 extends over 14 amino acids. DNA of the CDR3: TGTGCCAGCAGGCAGTTGGGGAGGAACACTGAAGCTTTCTTT. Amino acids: CASRQLGRNTEAFF.

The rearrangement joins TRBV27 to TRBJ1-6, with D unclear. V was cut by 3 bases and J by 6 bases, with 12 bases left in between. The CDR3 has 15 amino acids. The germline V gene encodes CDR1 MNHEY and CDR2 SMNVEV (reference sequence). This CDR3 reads CASSFSEDVNSPLHF. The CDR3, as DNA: TGTGCCAGCAGTTTCTCAGAGGACGTTAATTCACCCCTCCACTTT.

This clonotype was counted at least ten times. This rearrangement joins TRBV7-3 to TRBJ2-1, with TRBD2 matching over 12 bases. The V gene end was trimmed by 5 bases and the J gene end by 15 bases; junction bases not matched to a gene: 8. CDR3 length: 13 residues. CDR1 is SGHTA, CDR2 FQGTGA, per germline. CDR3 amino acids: CASSPLAGGHWFF. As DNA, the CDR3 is TGTGCCAGCAGCCCCCTAGCGGGAGGGCATTGGTTCTTC.

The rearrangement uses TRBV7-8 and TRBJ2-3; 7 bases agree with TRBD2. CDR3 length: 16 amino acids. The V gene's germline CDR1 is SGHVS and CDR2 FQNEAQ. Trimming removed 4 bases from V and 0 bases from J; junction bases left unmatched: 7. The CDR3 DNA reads TGTGCCAGCAGCTCGAAGATTAGCGGGAGCACAGATACGCAGTATTTT. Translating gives CASSSKISGSTDTQYF. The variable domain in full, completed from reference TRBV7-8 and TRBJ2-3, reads GAGVSQSPRYKVAKRGQDVALRCDPISGHVSLFWYQQALGQGPEFLTYFQNEAQLDKSGLPSDRFFAERPEGSVSTLKIQRTQQEDSAVYLCASSSKISGSTDTQYFGPGTRLTVL.

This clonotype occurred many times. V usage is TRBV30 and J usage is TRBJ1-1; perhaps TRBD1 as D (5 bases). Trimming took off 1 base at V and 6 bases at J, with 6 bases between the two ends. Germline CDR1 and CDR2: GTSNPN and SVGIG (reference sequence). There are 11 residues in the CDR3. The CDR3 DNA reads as TGTGCCTGGAGTGAACAGGCTGAAGCTTTCTTT. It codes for CAWSEQAEAFF. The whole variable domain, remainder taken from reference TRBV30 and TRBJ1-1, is SQTIHQWPATLVQPVGSPLSLECTVEGTSNPNLYWYRQAAGRGLQLLFYSVGIGQISSEVPQNLSASRPQDRQFILSSKKLLLSDSGFYLCAWSEQAEAFFGQGTRLTVV.

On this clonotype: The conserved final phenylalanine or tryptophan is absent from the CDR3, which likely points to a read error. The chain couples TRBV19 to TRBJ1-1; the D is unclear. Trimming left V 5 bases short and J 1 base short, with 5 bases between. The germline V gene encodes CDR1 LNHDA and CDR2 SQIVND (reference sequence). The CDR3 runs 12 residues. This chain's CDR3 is CASSPPNTEAFS. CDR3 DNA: TGTGCCAGTAGTCCGCCGAACACTGAAGCTTTCTCT.

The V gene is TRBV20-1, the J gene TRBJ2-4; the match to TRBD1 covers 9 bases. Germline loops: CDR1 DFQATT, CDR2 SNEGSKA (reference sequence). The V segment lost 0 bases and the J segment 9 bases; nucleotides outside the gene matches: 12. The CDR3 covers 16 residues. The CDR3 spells CSARDEERTGEFIQYF. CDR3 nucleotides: TGCAGTGCTAGAGATGAAGAAAGGACAGGGGAGTTCATTCAGTACTTC.